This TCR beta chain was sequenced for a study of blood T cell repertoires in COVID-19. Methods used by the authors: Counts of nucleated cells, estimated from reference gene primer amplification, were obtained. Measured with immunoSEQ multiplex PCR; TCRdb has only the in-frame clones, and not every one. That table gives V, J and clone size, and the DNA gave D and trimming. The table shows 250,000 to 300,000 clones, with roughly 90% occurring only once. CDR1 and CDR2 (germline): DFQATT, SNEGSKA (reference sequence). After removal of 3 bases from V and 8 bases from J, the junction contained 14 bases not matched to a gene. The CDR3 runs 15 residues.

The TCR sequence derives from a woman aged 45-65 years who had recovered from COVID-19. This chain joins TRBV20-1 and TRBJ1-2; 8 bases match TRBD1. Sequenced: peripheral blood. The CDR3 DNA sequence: TGCAGTGCTAGTATAGGAGGGGGACAGGCCCTGGGCTACACCTTC. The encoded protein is CSASIGGGQALGYTF.